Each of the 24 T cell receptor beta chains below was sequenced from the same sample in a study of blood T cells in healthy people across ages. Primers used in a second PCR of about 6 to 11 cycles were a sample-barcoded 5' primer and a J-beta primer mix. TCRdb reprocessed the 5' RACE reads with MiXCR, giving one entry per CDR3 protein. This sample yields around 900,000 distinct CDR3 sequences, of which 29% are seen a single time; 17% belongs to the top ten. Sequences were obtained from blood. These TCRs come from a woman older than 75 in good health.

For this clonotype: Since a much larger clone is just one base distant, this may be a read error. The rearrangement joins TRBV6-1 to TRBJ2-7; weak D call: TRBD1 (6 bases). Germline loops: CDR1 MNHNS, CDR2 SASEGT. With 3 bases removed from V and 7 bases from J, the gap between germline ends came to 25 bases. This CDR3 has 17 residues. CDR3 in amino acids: CASSDFPGDLQGNEQYF. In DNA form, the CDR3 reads TGTGCCAGCAGTGATTTCCCAGGGGACCTACAGGGCAATGAGCAGTACTTC.

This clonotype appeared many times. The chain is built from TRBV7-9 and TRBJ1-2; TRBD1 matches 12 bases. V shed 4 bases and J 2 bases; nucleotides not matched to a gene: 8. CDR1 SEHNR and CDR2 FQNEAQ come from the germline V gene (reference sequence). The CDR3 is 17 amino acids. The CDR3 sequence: CASSSPQGQGANYGYTF. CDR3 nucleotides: TGTGCCAGCAGCTCCCCCCAGGGACAGGGGGCGAACTATGGCTACACCTTC.

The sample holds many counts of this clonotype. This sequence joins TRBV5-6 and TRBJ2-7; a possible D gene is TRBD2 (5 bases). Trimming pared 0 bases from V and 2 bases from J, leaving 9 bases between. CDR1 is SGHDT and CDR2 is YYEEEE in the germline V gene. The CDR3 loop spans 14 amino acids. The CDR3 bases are TGTGCCAGCAGCTTGGGTCGGCGGGCCTACGAGCAGTACTTC. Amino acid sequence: CASSLGRRAYEQYF.

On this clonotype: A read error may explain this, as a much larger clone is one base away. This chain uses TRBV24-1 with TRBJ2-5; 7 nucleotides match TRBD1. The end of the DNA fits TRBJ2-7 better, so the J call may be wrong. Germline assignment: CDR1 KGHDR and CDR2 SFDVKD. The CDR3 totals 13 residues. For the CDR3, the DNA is TGTGCCACCAGGGATCGGGACAGCTACGAGCAGTACTTC. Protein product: CATRDRDSYEQYF.

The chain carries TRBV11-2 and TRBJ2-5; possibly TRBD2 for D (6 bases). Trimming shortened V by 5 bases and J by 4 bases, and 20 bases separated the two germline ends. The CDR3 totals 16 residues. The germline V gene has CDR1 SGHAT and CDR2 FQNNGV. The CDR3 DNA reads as TGTGCCAGCAGCGGGACCACCGGACTAACCAGAGAGACCCAGTACTTC. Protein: CASSGTTGLTRETQYF.

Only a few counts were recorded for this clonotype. For the CDR3, the DNA is TGCAGTGCTAGAGATATAAGGACAGGGGGAAAAGTCGATCAGCCCCAGCATTTT. The encoded protein is CSARDIRTGGKVDQPQHF. The V and J genes are TRBV20-1 and TRBJ1-5, with 10 bases matching TRBD1. The CDR3 extends over 18 amino acids. V shed 0 bases and J 5 bases; nucleotides not matched to a gene: 13. Germline-derived CDR1 and CDR2 are DFQATT and SNEGSKA (reference sequence).

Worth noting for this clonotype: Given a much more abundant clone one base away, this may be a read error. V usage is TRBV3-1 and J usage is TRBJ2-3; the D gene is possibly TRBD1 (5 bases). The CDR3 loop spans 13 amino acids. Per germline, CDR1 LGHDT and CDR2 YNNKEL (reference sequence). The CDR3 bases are TGTGCCAGCGGTGAGCCTCCCACAGGTACGCAGTATTTT. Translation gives CASGEPPTGTQYF.

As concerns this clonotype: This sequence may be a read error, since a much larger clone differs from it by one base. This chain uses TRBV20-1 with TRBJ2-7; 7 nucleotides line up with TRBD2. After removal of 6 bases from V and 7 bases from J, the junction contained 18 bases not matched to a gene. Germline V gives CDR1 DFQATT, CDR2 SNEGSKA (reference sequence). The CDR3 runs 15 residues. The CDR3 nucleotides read TGCAGTGCACCCGAAGCGGGGCTACCCTACAATGAGCAGTACTTC. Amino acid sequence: CSAPEAGLPYNEQYF.

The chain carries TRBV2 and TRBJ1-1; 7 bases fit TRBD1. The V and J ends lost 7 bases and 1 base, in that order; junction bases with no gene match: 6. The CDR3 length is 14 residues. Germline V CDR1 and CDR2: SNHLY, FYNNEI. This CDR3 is CASNPGGPNTEAFF. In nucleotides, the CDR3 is TGTGCCAGCAATCCAGGGGGACCGAACACTGAAGCTTTCTTT.

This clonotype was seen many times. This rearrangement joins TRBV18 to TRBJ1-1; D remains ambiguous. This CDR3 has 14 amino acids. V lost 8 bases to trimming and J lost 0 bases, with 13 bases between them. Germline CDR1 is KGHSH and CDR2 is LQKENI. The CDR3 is CASSPAGMNTEAFF. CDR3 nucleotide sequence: TGTGCCAGCAGCCCCGCGGGAATGAACACTGAAGCTTTCTTT.

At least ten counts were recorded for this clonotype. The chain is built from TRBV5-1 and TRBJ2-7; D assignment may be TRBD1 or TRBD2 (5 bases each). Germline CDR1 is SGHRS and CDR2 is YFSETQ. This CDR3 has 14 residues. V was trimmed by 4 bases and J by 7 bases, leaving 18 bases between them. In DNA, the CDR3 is TGCGCCAGCAGCCTCCGGGACCTCCAGAATGAGCAGTACTTC. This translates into CASSLRDLQNEQYF. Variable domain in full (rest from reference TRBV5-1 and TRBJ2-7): KAGVTQTPRYLIKTRGQQVTLSCSPISGHRSVSWYQQTPGQGLQFLFEYFSETQRNKGNFPGRFSGRQFSNSRSEMNVSTLELGDSALYLCASSLRDLQNEQYFGPGTRLTVT.

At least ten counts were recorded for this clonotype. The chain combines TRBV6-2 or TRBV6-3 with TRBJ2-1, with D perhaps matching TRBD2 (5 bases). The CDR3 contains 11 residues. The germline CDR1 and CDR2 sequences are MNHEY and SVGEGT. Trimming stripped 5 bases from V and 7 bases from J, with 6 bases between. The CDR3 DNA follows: TGTGCCAGCAGTCAGCGGAATGAGCAGTTCTTC. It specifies CASSQRNEQFF.

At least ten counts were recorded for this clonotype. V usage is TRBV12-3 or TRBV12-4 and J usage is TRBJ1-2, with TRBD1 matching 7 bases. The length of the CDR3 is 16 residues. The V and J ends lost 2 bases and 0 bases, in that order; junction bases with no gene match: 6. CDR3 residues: CASSLRETGSNYGYTF. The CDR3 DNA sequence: TGTGCCAGCAGTTTAAGAGAGACAGGGTCTAACTATGGCTACACCTTC.

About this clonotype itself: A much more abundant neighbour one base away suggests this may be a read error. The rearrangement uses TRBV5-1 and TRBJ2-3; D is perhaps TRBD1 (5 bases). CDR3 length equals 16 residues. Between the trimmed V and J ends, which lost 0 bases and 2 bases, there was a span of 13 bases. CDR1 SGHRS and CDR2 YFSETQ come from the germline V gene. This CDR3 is CASSLEGLTNTDTQYF. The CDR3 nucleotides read TGCGCCAGCAGCTTGGAGGGGTTAACCAACACAGATACGCAGTATTTT. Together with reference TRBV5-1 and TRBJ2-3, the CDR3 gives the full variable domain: KAGVTQTPRYLIKTRGQQVTLSCSPISGHRSVSWYQQTPGQGLQFLFEYFSETQRNKGNFPGRFSGRQFSNSRSEMNVSTLELGDSALYLCASSLEGLTNTDTQYFGPGTRLTVL.

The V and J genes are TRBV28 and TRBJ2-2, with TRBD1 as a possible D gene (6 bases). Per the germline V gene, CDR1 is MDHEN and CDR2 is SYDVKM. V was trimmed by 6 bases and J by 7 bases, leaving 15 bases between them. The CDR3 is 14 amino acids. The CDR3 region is CASSVPTGIGELFF. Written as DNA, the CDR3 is TGTGCCAGCAGCGTCCCCACAGGGATCGGGGAGCTGTTTTTT.

CDR3 nucleotides: TGTGCCAGCAAAAGGGGGGGGGACGTAGATGAGCAGTTCTTC. Translated: CASKRGGDVDEQFF. The V call is TRBV2, the J call TRBJ2-1; D is perhaps TRBD2 (7 bases). This CDR3 region has 14 residues. Germline V gene lookup returns CDR1 SNHLY and CDR2 FYNNEI. Trimming removed 7 bases at V and 8 bases at J, with 18 bases between.

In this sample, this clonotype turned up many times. This CDR3 reads CAWSGGGSLDTQYF. In DNA, the CDR3 is TGTGCCTGGAGTGGAGGGGGTAGTCTAGATACGCAGTATTTT. The chain recombines TRBV30 with TRBJ2-3; TRBD1 might be the D (6 bases). Looked up from germline, CDR1 is GTSNPN and CDR2 is SVGIG (reference sequence). The CDR3 loop spans 14 amino acids. V was clipped by 1 base and J by 5 bases, with 13 bases between them. Combining the CDR3 with reference TRBV30 and TRBJ2-3 gives the whole variable domain SQTIHQWPATLVQPVGSPLSLECTVEGTSNPNLYWYRQAAGRGLQLLFYSVGIGQISSEVPQNLSASRPQDRQFILSSKKLLLSDSGFYLCAWSGGGSLDTQYFGPGTRLTVL.

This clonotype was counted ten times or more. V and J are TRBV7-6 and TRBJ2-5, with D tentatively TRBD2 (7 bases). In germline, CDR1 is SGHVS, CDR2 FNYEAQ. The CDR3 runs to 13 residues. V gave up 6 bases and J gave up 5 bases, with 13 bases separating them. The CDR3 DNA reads TGTGCCAGCAGTCGAGGGGGAGGGGAGACCCAGTACTTC. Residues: CASSRGGGETQYF.

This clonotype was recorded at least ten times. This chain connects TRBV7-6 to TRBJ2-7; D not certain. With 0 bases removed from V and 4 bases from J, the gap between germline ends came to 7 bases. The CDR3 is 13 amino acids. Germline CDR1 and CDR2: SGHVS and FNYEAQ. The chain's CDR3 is CASSLALEYEQYF. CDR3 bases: TGTGCCAGCAGCTTAGCGCTGGAGTACGAGCAGTACTTC.

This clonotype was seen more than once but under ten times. The CDR3 DNA reads as TGTGCCAGCAGGGGGTCTGGGAAGTACGAGCAGTACTTC. Amino acid sequence: CASRGSGKYEQYF. This chain uses TRBV7-2 with TRBJ2-7, with D uncertain. Deletions cut 6 bases from V and 4 bases from J, with 13 bases between. Germline CDR1 is SGHTA and CDR2 is FQGNSA. This CDR3 contains 13 residues.

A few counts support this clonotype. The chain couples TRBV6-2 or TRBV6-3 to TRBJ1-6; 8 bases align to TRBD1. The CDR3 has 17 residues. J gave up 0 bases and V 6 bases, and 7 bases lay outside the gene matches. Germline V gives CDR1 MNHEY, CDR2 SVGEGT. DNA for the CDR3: TGTGCCAGCAGATCGGGACAGGCGAGCTCCTATAATTCACCCCTCCACTTT. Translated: CASRSGQASSYNSPLHF.

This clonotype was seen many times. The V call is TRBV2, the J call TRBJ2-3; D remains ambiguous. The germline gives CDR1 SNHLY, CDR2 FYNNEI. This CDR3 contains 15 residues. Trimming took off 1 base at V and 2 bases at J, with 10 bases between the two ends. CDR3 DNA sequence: TGTGCCAGCAGTGAAGAGAGTTATTCCACAGATACGCAGTATTTT. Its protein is CASSEESYSTDTQYF.

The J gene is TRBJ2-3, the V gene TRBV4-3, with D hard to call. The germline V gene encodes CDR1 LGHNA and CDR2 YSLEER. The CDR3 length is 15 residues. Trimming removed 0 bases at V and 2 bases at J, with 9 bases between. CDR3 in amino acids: CASSQERITTDTQYF. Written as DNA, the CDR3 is TGCGCCAGCAGCCAAGAGCGGATAACCACAGATACGCAGTATTTT.

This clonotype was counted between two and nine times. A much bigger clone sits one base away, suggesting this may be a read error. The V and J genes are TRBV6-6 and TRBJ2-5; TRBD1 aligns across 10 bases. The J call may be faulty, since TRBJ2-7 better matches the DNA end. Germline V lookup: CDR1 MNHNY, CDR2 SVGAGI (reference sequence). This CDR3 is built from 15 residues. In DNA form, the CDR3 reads TGTACCAGCAGTTACTCCCGACAGGGGGCAGGCGAGCAGTACTTC. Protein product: CTSSYSRQGAGEQYF.